This TCR beta chain was obtained from a study of blood T cell repertoires in COVID-19. About the study: Both acute and convalescent COVID-19 samples were obtained from the United States, Italy and Spain. In each case, the material was cDNA or gDNA derived from T cells, B-cell-depleted T cells, or PBMCs.

Using immunoSEQ multiplex PCR, the repertoire was profiled, and TCRdb retains in-frame clones only, with some absent. The sample contains 200,000 to 300,000 clones, roughly 85% of which appear only once. V lost 2 bases, J lost 2 bases, and 13 bases lay in between. The CDR3 has 15 residues. Germline CDR1 reads SGHTA; CDR2 reads FQGNSA. This sequence originates from a woman in her late teens or twenties with acute or convalescent COVID-19. The rearrangement joins TRBV7-2 to TRBJ2-7; unclear D gene. What was sequenced was peripheral blood. CDR3 in amino acids: CASSLSGARTYEQYF. CDR3 DNA sequence: TGTGCCAGCAGCTTAAGTGGAGCGCGAACCTACGAGCAGTACTTC.